Following are 24 T cell receptor beta chains from one sample sequenced in a study of response to subunit inactivated influenza vaccine. From the RT-PCR reads, TCRdb called clonotypes with MiXCR, one entry per CDR3 protein. The sample shows more than 450,000 distinct CDR3 sequences, about 10% of them seen only once. The same specimen was also included in a second study, on T cells expressing NK-cell markers. Per that study: TCR beta libraries carry UMIs added by 5'RACE template switching.

Sequenced here: PBMCs from blood, sampled on the day of vaccination. All receptors come from a man aged 50 to 60 who received an inactivated influenza vaccine.

The CDR3 loop is CSGNRGAAGELFF. Here the CDR3 DNA reads TGCAGCGGGAACAGGGGGGCAGCCGGGGAGCTGTTTTTT. The chain combines TRBV29-1 with TRBJ2-2; 8 bases fit TRBD1. Trimming removed 7 bases from V and 6 bases from J; junction bases left unmatched: 7. The CDR3 extends over 13 amino acids. Germline assignment: CDR1 SQVTM and CDR2 ANQGSEA.

V usage is TRBV12-3 or TRBV12-4 and J usage is TRBJ2-2; D unresolved. V was shortened by 5 bases and J by 8 bases, with 12 bases between the two germline ends. The CDR3 runs to 13 residues. The CDR3: CASSTRPVGELFF. The DNA for the CDR3 is TGTGCCAGCAGTACCCGACCCGTGGGGGAGCTGTTTTTT.

In this sample, this clonotype turned up many times. V usage is TRBV4-1 and J usage is TRBJ2-7; D is unresolved. Per germline, CDR1 MGHRA and CDR2 YSYEKL. The CDR3 sequence is 13 residues long. Trimming shortened V by 2 bases and J by 4 bases, and 9 bases separated the two germline ends. In DNA, the CDR3 is TGCGCCAGCAGCCAATTCCTCCTGTACGAGCAGTACTTC. Translated, it gives CASSQFLLYEQYF.

Only a few counts were recorded for this clonotype. The chain couples TRBV5-6 to TRBJ2-6; D is undetermined. V lost 4 bases and J lost 0, with 8 bases in between. The germline V gene has CDR1 SGHDT and CDR2 YYEEEE. The CDR3 sequence is 15 residues long. CDR3 region: CASSRRSSGANVLTF. CDR3 nucleotides: TGTGCCAGCAGCAGAAGAAGCTCTGGGGCCAACGTCCTGACTTTC.

CDR3 sequence (DNA): TGTGCCAGCTCCTCAGGGGCTAGCGGGGGAGAACAAGAGACCCAGTACTTC. Translating gives CASSSGASGGEQETQYF. The chain joins TRBV6-1 to TRBJ2-5, with TRBD2 identical over 10 bases. Germline CDR1 and CDR2: MNHNS and SASEGT. The CDR3 runs to 17 residues. Trimming removed 8 bases from V and 2 bases from J; junction bases left unmatched: 14.

The V gene is TRBV5-1, the J gene TRBJ2-5; no clear D gene. This CDR3 contains 15 residues. The V end lost 0 bases, the J end lost 1 base, and 10 bases lay between the germline ends. CDR1 is SGHRS, CDR2 YFSETQ, per germline. This CDR3 reads CASSLAQTSQETQYF. DNA for the CDR3: TGCGCCAGCAGCTTGGCTCAGACCTCCCAAGAGACCCAGTACTTC.

The chain carries TRBV28 and TRBJ2-7, with D maybe TRBD1 (5 bases). Germline CDR1 MDHEN, CDR2 SYDVKM. The CDR3 is 12 amino acids. Trimming cost V 8 bases and J 5 bases, with 13 bases left between them. This CDR3 reads CASDSLSHEQYF. The CDR3, as DNA: TGTGCCAGCGACAGCCTCTCACACGAGCAGTACTTC.

In this sample, this clonotype turned up a few times. V usage is TRBV5-6 and J usage is TRBJ2-1; D is perhaps TRBD1 (6 bases). CDR3 length: 14 residues. Germline V gives CDR1 SGHDT, CDR2 YYEEEE. The germline V and J ends were trimmed by 7 bases and 5 bases, with 16 bases remaining between them. CDR3 DNA: TGTGCCAGCGGCAGCCCCCACAGGGACAATGAGCAGTTCTTC. Residues: CASGSPHRDNEQFF.

The chain couples TRBV29-1 to TRBJ2-7; 8 nucleotides line up with TRBD2. Germline CDR1 is SQVTM and CDR2 is ANQGSEA. The CDR3 sequence is 13 residues long. The J segment lost 1 base and the V segment lost 7 bases, leaving 6 bases of the junction unmatched. In DNA, the CDR3 is TGCAGCGCCGGGACTAGGATGTCCTACGAGCAGTACTTC. This sequence encodes CSAGTRMSYEQYF.

This clonotype was observed a few times. The chain recombines TRBV5-4 with TRBJ2-1; a possible D gene is TRBD1 (6 bases). CDR1 SGHNT and CDR2 YYREEE come from the germline V gene (reference sequence). The V end lost 3 bases, the J end lost 12 bases, and 13 bases lay between the germline ends. CDR3 length equals 12 residues. The CDR3 is CASSSGGQWQFF. The CDR3 DNA follows: TGTGCCAGCAGCTCTGGGGGACAATGGCAGTTCTTC.

This clonotype was observed a handful of times. The CDR3 sequence: CAGHKAGANVLTF. CDR3 nucleotides: TGTGCCGGCCATAAAGCTGGGGCCAACGTCCTGACTTTC. V usage is TRBV12-3 or TRBV12-4 and J usage is TRBJ2-6; D remains ambiguous. V was pared by 11 bases and J by 2 bases, with 10 bases between. The CDR3 runs to 13 residues.

The chain combines TRBV20-1 with TRBJ2-1, with 9 bases identical to TRBD2. This CDR3 is 13 amino acids long. V trimming: 5 bases; J trimming: 5 bases; junction bases outside the gene matches: 4. Looked up from germline, CDR1 is DFQATT and CDR2 is SNEGSKA (reference sequence). Here the CDR3 reads CSAEREVNNEQFF. CDR3 nucleotides: TGCAGTGCTGAGCGGGAGGTCAACAATGAGCAGTTCTTC.

The rearrangement links TRBV2 to TRBJ2-2; no reliable D call. V was trimmed by 4 bases and J by 2 bases, leaving 5 bases between them. This CDR3 is 13 amino acids long. Germline lookup yields CDR1 SNHLY and CDR2 FYNNEI. The CDR3 spells CASSVFNTGELFF. The CDR3 bases are TGTGCCAGCAGTGTTTTTAACACCGGGGAGCTGTTTTTT.

This clonotype was recorded a few times. The rearrangement links TRBV20-1 to TRBJ2-5, with 7 positions matching TRBD1. Germline CDR1 and CDR2: DFQATT and SNEGSKA (reference sequence). The CDR3 is 15 residues long. V shed 6 bases and J 5 bases; nucleotides not matched to a gene: 15. The CDR3 nucleotides are TGCAGTGCGAGAACGGGACAGCAAGCTAGGGAGACCCAGTACTTC. Its translation: CSARTGQQARETQYF.

This clonotype turned up a few times. The chain carries TRBV21-1 and TRBJ2-7; no DNA check was done on the table's D call, TRBD1. TRBV21-1 is annotated as a pseudogene. CDR3 length equals 15 residues. The CDR3 DNA follows: TGTGCCAGCAGCAAAGTAGACAGGGTCGCCTACGAGCAGTACTTC. Amino acid sequence: CASSKVDRVAYEQYF.

J is TRBJ2-3 and V is TRBV4-3, with D perhaps TRBD1 (6 bases). Germline V gene sequence: CDR1 LGHNA, CDR2 YSLEER. V was trimmed by 1 base and J by 0 bases, leaving 14 bases between them. The CDR3 has 17 residues. CDR3 sequence (DNA): TGCGCCAGCAGCCAAGGCTGGTGGGGGCCAAGCACAGATACGCAGTATTTT. Its protein is CASSQGWWGPSTDTQYF.

This chain joins TRBV4-1 and TRBJ1-1; TRBD1 aligns across 9 bases. With 3 bases clipped from V and 3 bases from J, the junction kept 8 bases outside the gene matches. Looked up from germline, CDR1 is MGHRA and CDR2 is YSYEKL. This CDR3 has 16 residues. CDR3 DNA: TGCGCCAGCAGCCAGACTGGGACAGGGACTTACACTGAAGCTTTCTTT. Translation: CASSQTGTGTYTEAFF.

J is TRBJ2-5 and V is TRBV5-1; TRBD2 agrees at 7 bases. The trim removed 5 bases at V and 2 bases at J, leaving 9 bases unmatched. The CDR3 is made up of 15 amino acids. Germline V gives CDR1 SGHRS, CDR2 YFSETQ. CDR3 loop: CASRPPTGGQETQYF. In DNA form, the CDR3 reads TGCGCCAGCAGACCCCCAACGGGGGGTCAAGAGACCCAGTACTTC.

This clonotype was counted ten times or more. The CDR3 spells CASSQGRNADTQYF. The CDR3 bases are TGCGCCAGCAGCCAAGGTCGAAATGCAGATACGCAGTATTTT. The chain combines TRBV4-3 with TRBJ2-3, with D unresolved. CDR3 size: 14 residues. Per germline, CDR1 LGHNA and CDR2 YSLEER. V gave up 1 base and J gave up 4 bases, with 9 bases separating them.

Only a few counts were recorded for this clonotype. This sequence joins TRBV4-1 and TRBJ2-2; 7 bases are a match to TRBD1. V dropped 1 base and J dropped 3; count of bases not matched to a gene: 11. Germline lookup yields CDR1 MGHRA and CDR2 YSYEKL. The CDR3 loop spans 18 amino acids. CDR3 residues: CASSQASGTGVYTGELFF. CDR3 nucleotides: TGCGCCAGCAGCCAAGCTTCGGGAACAGGGGTCTACACCGGGGAGCTGTTTTTT.

This clonotype has more than one count but fewer than ten. This chain connects TRBV12-3 or TRBV12-4 to TRBJ2-7; D gene ambiguous. V gave up 5 bases and J gave up 3 bases, with 20 bases separating them. This CDR3 has 16 residues. CDR3 loop: CASSPGAGRLNYEQYF. In nucleotides, the CDR3 is TGTGCCAGCAGTCCGGGCGCAGGACGGCTAAACTACGAGCAGTACTTC.

The CDR3 DNA reads TGTGCCAGCAGCCTCAACATCTTAGGACAGGCGAACACCGGGGAGCTGTTTTTT. It encodes CASSLNILGQANTGELFF. The chain combines TRBV11-1 with TRBJ2-2; 7 nucleotides line up with TRBD1. V shed 5 bases and J 0 bases; nucleotides not matched to a gene: 12. Germline CDR1 SGHAT, CDR2 FQDESV (reference sequence). CDR3 length equals 18 residues. The complete variable domain, with remaining parts taken from reference TRBV11-1 and TRBJ2-2, reads EAEVAQSPRYKITEKSQAVAFWCDPISGHATLYWYRQILGQGPELLVQFQDESVVDDSQLPKDRFSAERLKGVDSTLKIQPAELGDSAMYLCASSLNILGQANTGELFFGEGSRLTVL.

This clonotype was recorded a few times. The chain employs TRBV30 and TRBJ2-5; TRBD2 aligns across 9 bases. V trimming: 6 bases; J trimming: 5 bases; junction bases outside the gene matches: 4. The CDR3 totals 12 residues. Germline lookup yields CDR1 GTSNPN and CDR2 SVGIG (reference sequence). The CDR3 loop is CACGLASETQYF. In DNA, the CDR3 is TGTGCCTGCGGACTAGCGTCGGAGACCCAGTACTTC.

There are a few counts of this clonotype. The V gene is TRBV6-2 or TRBV6-3, the J gene TRBJ1-2, with 8 bases matching TRBD1. Germline V gives CDR1 MNHEY, CDR2 SVGEGT. V trimming: 7 bases; J trimming: 5 bases; junction bases outside the gene matches: 15. This CDR3 has 16 amino acids. The CDR3 bases are TGTGCCAGCAACAAGGCGGACAGGGCGTCGCGTTATGGCTACACCTTC. Amino acid sequence: CASNKADRASRYGYTF.